Shown below are 22 T cell receptor beta chains from a single sample sequenced in a study of human T cells and chemical hapten exposure (dated by TCRdb to 2020 to 2022). The sample's time point, from its label and the paper: patch test 3, about 24 weeks after DPC sensitization. The sample's treatment or condition label, decoded: therapeutic diphenylcyclopropenone sensitization with weekly scalp DPC. Library prep was done by RACE. TCRdb lists the instrument as NextSeq 500. TCRdb handled the public reads itself, with Q25 trimming in fastp and clone calling in MiXCR, and kept productive beta chains. Each entry is one CDR3 protein sequence, shown with its most common DNA and genes. Across this sample there are about 97,000 distinct CDR3 sequences, with around 25% seen only once. The ten largest make up around a tenth of the sample. Here the sequenced sample was whole blood, taken in connection with sensitization to the hapten diphenylcyclopropenone (DPC). The receptors originated from a man aged 40-55 years with alopecia areata. Some clones in this sample may be carry-over from other donors' samples.

The sample holds one count of this clonotype. The V and J genes are TRBV19 and TRBJ2-1, with TRBD1 matching 7 bases. The CDR3 is made up of 15 amino acids. After removal of 5 bases from V and 6 bases from J, the junction contained 10 bases not matched to a gene. The germline gives CDR1 LNHDA, CDR2 SQIVND (reference sequence). The CDR3 region is CASSVTGAGGNEQFF. The CDR3 coding sequence is TGTGCCAGTAGTGTTACAGGGGCTGGTGGCAATGAGCAGTTCTTC.

CDR3 sequence reads: CASSYSGGVGTEAFF. DNA for the CDR3: TGTGCCAGCAGTTACTCCGGGGGCGTAGGGACTGAAGCTTTCTTT. The gene calls are TRBV6-5 and TRBJ1-1, with D perhaps matching TRBD1 (6 bases). In germline, CDR1 is MNHEY, CDR2 SVGAGI. The ends were cut back, 0 bases at V and 5 bases at J, with 13 bases in the middle. This CDR3 contains 15 residues.

This clonotype was counted a few times. The J gene is TRBJ2-1, the V gene TRBV18; 7 positions agree with TRBD1. CDR1 and CDR2 (germline): KGHSH, LQKENI. The CDR3 has 15 amino acids. J lost 8 bases, V lost 5 bases, and 12 bases had no gene match. CDR3 in amino acids: CASSSPLDRADEQFF. The CDR3 DNA follows: TGTGCCAGCTCATCCCCCCTCGACAGGGCCGATGAGCAGTTCTTC.

This clonotype has just a few counts. The rearrangement links TRBV6-2 or TRBV6-3 to TRBJ1-1; D is uncertain. Germline CDR1 and CDR2: MNHEY and SVGEGT. This CDR3 is 15 amino acids long. Trimming cost V 4 bases and J 6 bases, with 18 bases left between them. The CDR3 sequence: CASSLGTRPGSEAFF. The CDR3 nucleotides are TGTGCCAGCAGTTTGGGCACTCGCCCGGGTTCTGAAGCTTTCTTT.

This clonotype was seen more than once but under ten times. This chain uses TRBV7-2 with TRBJ2-5; D might be TRBD2 (6 bases). The CDR3 loop spans 14 amino acids. The V gene lost 5 bases and the J gene lost 5 bases, with 15 bases spanning the gap. CDR1 SGHTA and CDR2 FQGNSA come from the germline V gene. The chain's CDR3 is CASSPTRASETQYF. DNA of the CDR3: TGTGCCAGCAGCCCGACTAGGGCCTCGGAGACCCAGTACTTC. The entire variable domain, with the rest obtained from reference TRBV7-2 and TRBJ2-5, is as follows: GAGVSQSPSNKVTEKGKDVELRCDPISGHTALYWYRQSLGQGLEFLIYFQGNSAPDKSGLPSDRFSAERTGGSVSTLTIQRTQQEDSAVYLCASSPTRASETQYFGPGTRLLVL.

This clonotype was seen a handful of times. This chain connects TRBV7-2 to TRBJ2-7, with D possibly TRBD1 on 5 matching bases. Germline assignment: CDR1 SGHTA and CDR2 FQGNSA. CDR3 length: 13 amino acids. V shed 1 base and J shed 3 bases, with 7 bases lying between them. CDR3 DNA: TGTGCCAGCAGCTTAGGGGGCCACTACGAGCAGTACTTC. Its protein is CASSLGGHYEQYF.

The V and J genes are TRBV7-2 and TRBJ1-1; unclear D gene. The V end lost 0 bases, the J end lost 6 bases, and 11 bases lay between the germline ends. Germline V gives CDR1 SGHTA, CDR2 FQGNSA. The CDR3 loop spans 14 amino acids. The DNA of the CDR3 is TGTGCCAGCAGCTTAGCAGGGAAGGTCTCTGAAGCTTTCTTT. Its protein product is CASSLAGKVSEAFF.

The sample holds one count of this clonotype. The genes are TRBV6-2 or TRBV6-3 and TRBJ1-5, with D uncertain. The CDR3 runs 16 residues. Germline V lookup: CDR1 MNHEY, CDR2 SVGEGT. V lost 6 bases and J lost 4, with 19 bases in between. CDR3 amino acids: CASRGEFLHLNQPQHF. In nucleotides, the CDR3 is TGTGCCAGCAGGGGAGAGTTCTTACACCTAAATCAGCCCCAGCATTTT.

This clonotype was counted only a few times. The chain couples TRBV7-9 to TRBJ2-3; the match to TRBD2 covers 10 bases. The CDR3 is 16 amino acids. Germline CDR1 reads SEHNR; CDR2 reads FQNEAQ (reference sequence). The ends lost 0 bases at V and 4 bases at J; junction bases unmatched: 4. The CDR3 region has the DNA TGTGCCAGCAGCTTAGCAGCGGGAGGGCCCCCAGATACGCAGTATTTT. Its protein is CASSLAAGGPPDTQYF. Combining the CDR3 with reference TRBV7-9 and TRBJ2-3 gives the whole variable domain DTGVSQNPRHKITKRGQNVTFRCDPISEHNRLYWYRQTLGQGPEFLTYFQNEAQLEKSRLLSDRFSAERPKGSFSTLEIQRTEQGDSAMYLCASSLAAGGPPDTQYFGPGTRLTVL.

This clonotype came up a few times. The chain couples TRBV7-2 to TRBJ2-5; D not certain. The length of the CDR3 is 11 residues. CDR1 is SGHTA, CDR2 FQGNSA, per germline. The ends were cut back, 5 bases at V and 3 bases at J, with 4 bases in the middle. CDR3 in DNA: TGTGCCAGCAGCGGAGAAGAGACCCAGTACTTC. Protein: CASSGEETQYF.

The chain links TRBV28 to TRBJ1-3, with a tentative D call TRBD1 (6 bases). V lost 6 bases and J lost 12, with 15 bases in between. Germline CDR1 MDHEN, CDR2 SYDVKM. The CDR3 is 12 amino acids. DNA for the CDR3: TGTGCCAGCAGCAAAACAGGGAGCCACATATATTTT. Translated: CASSKTGSHIYF. Using reference TRBV28 and TRBJ1-3 for the parts outside the CDR3, the full variable domain is DVKVTQSSRYLVKRTGEKVFLECVQDMDHENMFWYRQDPGLGLRLIYFSYDVKMKEKGDIPEGYSVSREKKERFSLILESASTNQTSMYLCASSKTGSHIYFGEGSWLTVV.

The chain employs TRBV20-1 and TRBJ2-1, with 12 bases lining up with TRBD2. J gave up 7 bases and V 5 bases, and 12 bases lay outside the gene matches. CDR1 is DFQATT and CDR2 is SNEGSKA in the germline V gene (reference sequence). The CDR3 loop spans 16 amino acids. The CDR3 nucleotides read TGCAGTGCTGGCCTCCCGACTAGCGGGAGAGGTAATGAGCAGTTCTTC. This encodes CSAGLPTSGRGNEQFF.

This clonotype was seen many times. This chain uses TRBV20-1 with TRBJ2-5; 12 bases match TRBD2. The CDR3 spans 15 residues. The germline V gene has CDR1 DFQATT and CDR2 SNEGSKA (reference sequence). Losses at the gene ends were 3 bases for V and 1 base for J; bases not matched to a gene: 3. Here the CDR3 reads CSARASGRAQETQYF. The CDR3 region has the DNA TGCAGTGCTAGGGCTAGCGGGAGGGCCCAAGAGACCCAGTACTTC.

The V gene is TRBV20-1, the J gene TRBJ2-7; 10 bases agree with TRBD2. The CDR3 is 14 amino acids. From germline, CDR1 is DFQATT and CDR2 SNEGSKA (reference sequence). Trimming at V came to 3 bases and at J to 5 bases, leaving 7 bases not matched to a gene. In nucleotides, the CDR3 is TGCAGTGCTAGGGTGGCTAGCGGGGGAGACGAGCAGTACTTC. Residues: CSARVASGGDEQYF.

This chain joins TRBV7-9 and TRBJ2-2; possibly TRBD2 for D (6 bases). The CDR3 is 20 residues long. Trimming stripped 4 bases from V and 5 bases from J, with 29 bases between. Germline CDR1 reads SEHNR; CDR2 reads FQNEAQ (reference sequence). The DNA for the CDR3 is TGTGCCAGCAGCTCAACCCCGGGACTCACAGCACCCTTCTCGACCGGGGAGCTGTTTTTT. This sequence encodes CASSSTPGLTAPFSTGELFF.

This chain connects TRBV3-1 to TRBJ1-2; D not certain. Germline lookup yields CDR1 LGHDT and CDR2 YNNKEL (reference sequence). The germline V and J ends were trimmed by 4 bases and 8 bases, with 17 bases remaining between them. The CDR3 length is 14 residues. The chain's CDR3 is CASSRRGGDEGYTF. In DNA, the CDR3 is TGTGCCAGCAGCCGACGGGGAGGCGACGAAGGCTACACCTTC.

CDR3 region: CSVEGRQVKRDTEAFF. In DNA form, the CDR3 reads TGCAGCGTTGAGGGTAGACAGGTCAAGAGGGACACTGAAGCTTTCTTT. V gene TRBV29-1 combines with J gene TRBJ1-1, with D possibly matching TRBD1 (6 bases). The CDR3 extends over 16 amino acids. Germline CDR1 SQVTM, CDR2 ANQGSEA. Trimming removed 3 bases from V and 3 bases from J, with 20 bases in between. The variable domain in full, completed from reference TRBV29-1 and TRBJ1-1, reads SAVISQKPSRDICQRGTSLTIQCQVDSQVTMMFWYRQQPGQSLTLIATANQGSEATYESGFVIDKFPISRPNLTFSTLTVSNMSPEDSSIYLCSVEGRQVKRDTEAFFGQGTRLTVV.

Sample share makes this clonotype medium-sized. This chain links TRBV4-3 with TRBJ2-7; 7 bases match TRBD2. Germline CDR1 is LGHNA and CDR2 is YSLEER. The trim removed 0 bases at V and 2 bases at J, leaving 4 bases unmatched. This CDR3 region has 15 residues. DNA for the CDR3: TGCGCCAGCAGCCAAGAACGGGGGGAAACCTACGAGCAGTACTTC. Its protein product is CASSQERGETYEQYF.

In its sample, this clonotype was seen a few times. The chain is built from TRBV2 and TRBJ2-3; D not resolved. V was clipped by 6 bases and J by 3 bases, with 7 bases between them. This CDR3 has 12 residues. Germline loops: CDR1 SNHLY, CDR2 FYNNEI. This CDR3 reads CASRNSTDTQYF. Here the CDR3 DNA reads TGTGCCAGCAGGAACAGTACAGATACGCAGTATTTT.

The sample holds a few counts of this clonotype. The J gene is TRBJ2-7, the V gene TRBV7-2, with 7 bases identical to TRBD1. After removal of 4 bases from V and 7 bases from J, the junction contained 13 bases not matched to a gene. CDR1 SGHTA and CDR2 FQGNSA come from the germline V gene. This CDR3 contains 15 residues. CDR3 residues: CASSSLPGQLMEQYF. The CDR3 nucleotides read TGTGCCAGCAGCTCATTACCGGGACAGCTTATGGAGCAGTACTTC.

The table lists this clonotype with many counts. V usage is TRBV7-9 and J usage is TRBJ2-7, with 10 bases fitting TRBD1. The trim removed 4 bases at V and 5 bases at J, leaving 5 bases unmatched. The CDR3 is 14 amino acids. Per germline, CDR1 SEHNR and CDR2 FQNEAQ (reference sequence). CDR3 sequence (DNA): TGTGCCAGCAGCTCCCGGGACAGGGGTGACGAGCAGTACTTC. Amino acid sequence: CASSSRDRGDEQYF.

This clonotype occurred many times. This chain links TRBV5-1 with TRBJ2-3; TRBD2 matches at 10 bases. V lost 0 bases and J lost 3; bases outside the gene matches: 4. The CDR3 has 16 amino acids. Germline CDR1 and CDR2: SGHRS and YFSETQ. The CDR3 DNA sequence: TGCGCCAGCAGCTTGGCCCTAGCGGGAGTAACAGATACGCAGTATTTT. Translating gives CASSLALAGVTDTQYF. The entire variable domain, with the rest obtained from reference TRBV5-1 and TRBJ2-3, is as follows: KAGVTQTPRYLIKTRGQQVTLSCSPISGHRSVSWYQQTPGQGLQFLFEYFSETQRNKGNFPGRFSGRQFSNSRSEMNVSTLELGDSALYLCASSLALAGVTDTQYFGPGTRLTVL.